These 20 T cell receptor beta chains were sequenced from one sample in a study of cytomegalovirus exposure and HLA in healthy donors. Primers: 60 Vbeta forward and 13 Jbeta reverse. Clones were sequenced by immunoSEQ multiplex PCR, and TCRdb holds only the in-frame ones, with some missing. The table includes 110,000 to 150,000 clones, around 85% detected once. Specimen: PBMCs. These receptors came from a female donor in good health and CMV-seronegative.

The J gene is TRBJ2-7, the V gene TRBV10-1; weak D call: TRBD2 (5 bases). The CDR3 has 15 amino acids. V lost 2 bases and J 3 bases, leaving 14 bases between the germline ends. Germline values: CDR1 WNHNN, CDR2 SYGVQD (reference sequence). CDR3 protein: CASSEPGMAVYEQYF. The CDR3 bases are TGCGCCAGCAGTGAGCCGGGGATGGCGGTCTACGAGCAGTACTTC.

The chain links TRBV21-1 to TRBJ2-7; whether TRBD1, the table's D call, matches the DNA was not checked. TRBV21-1 is marked as a pseudogene. The CDR3 length is 18 residues. The CDR3 nucleotides read TGTGCCAGCAGCCCCGAAGTTAGCCAGGCAGGGGTCTCCTACGAGCAGTACTTC. Residues: CASSPEVSQAGVSYEQYF.

The chain links TRBV5-1 to TRBJ2-7; 7 bases fit TRBD2. This CDR3 comprises 15 residues. Germline trimming cut 2 bases from V and 2 bases from J; bases unmatched to any gene: 7. Germline CDR1 SGHRS, CDR2 YFSETQ. CDR3 amino acids: CASSFSLADTYEQYF. As DNA, the CDR3 is TGCGCCAGCAGCTTCTCCCTAGCGGATACCTACGAGCAGTACTTC.

The gene calls are TRBV19 and TRBJ2-1; 10 bases map to TRBD1. V lost 5 bases, J lost 2 bases, and 3 bases stayed unmatched. There are 15 residues in the CDR3. Germline CDR1 and CDR2: LNHDA and SQIVND (reference sequence). The CDR3 DNA reads as TGTGCCAGTAGTCCGGGACAGGGGCCCTACAATGAGCAGTTCTTC. This gives the protein CASSPGQGPYNEQFF.

The rearrangement joins TRBV7-2 to TRBJ2-7, with 9 bases matching TRBD2. Germline assignment: CDR1 SGHTA and CDR2 FQGNSA. The CDR3 totals 15 residues. J gave up 2 bases and V 4 bases, and 6 bases lay outside the gene matches. CDR3 amino acids: CASSSGLADTYEQYF. The CDR3 DNA reads as TGTGCCAGCAGCTCGGGACTAGCTGATACCTACGAGCAGTACTTC. The variable domain in full, with the rest retrieved from reference TRBV7-2 and TRBJ2-7, is GAGVSQSPSNKVTEKGKDVELRCDPISGHTALYWYRQSLGQGLEFLIYFQGNSAPDKSGLPSDRFSAERTGGSVSTLTIQRTQQEDSAVYLCASSSGLADTYEQYFGPGTRLTVT.

The V and J genes are TRBV27 and TRBJ1-1; 11 bases line up with TRBD1. Germline V gene lookup returns CDR1 MNHEY and CDR2 SMNVEV (reference sequence). J gave up 4 bases and V 7 bases, and 8 bases lay outside the gene matches. This CDR3 has 15 residues. The chain's CDR3 is CASTRDRGLITEAFF. CDR3 sequence (DNA): TGTGCCAGCACCCGGGACAGGGGGTTAATCACTGAAGCTTTCTTT.

The V call is TRBV10-3, the J call TRBJ1-1; D perhaps matches TRBD1 (5 bases). There are 12 residues in the CDR3. Looked up from germline, CDR1 is ENHRY and CDR2 is SYGVKD. V was shortened by 10 bases and J by 5 bases, with 14 bases between the two germline ends. The CDR3 DNA is TGTGCCACCAGGAGCGACAGTACTGAAGCTTTCTTT. The encoded protein is CATRSDSTEAFF.

This clone was counted a few times. The chain is built from TRBV5-6 and TRBJ1-1, with D possibly TRBD1 on 6 matching bases. V lost 0 bases and J lost 3, with 24 bases in between. The CDR3 has 19 amino acids. Germline V gives CDR1 SGHDT, CDR2 YYEEEE. In DNA form, the CDR3 reads TGTGCCAGCAGCTTGGATACCTGGACAGTTTCCGCCGAGGACACTGAAGCTTTCTTT. It yields the protein CASSLDTWTVSAEDTEAFF.

This clone was picked up a small number of times. The chain uses TRBV6-6 and TRBJ2-2, with a possible D match to TRBD1 (5 bases). Germline V gene data show CDR1 as MNHNY and CDR2 as SVGAGI (reference sequence). This CDR3 is 15 amino acids long. V lost 2 bases and J lost 3, with 10 bases in between. CDR3 loop: CASSYEDNYTGELFF. The CDR3 nucleotides read TGTGCCAGCAGTTACGAGGACAACTACACCGGGGAGCTGTTTTTT.

The gene calls are TRBV10-1 and TRBJ1-1; perhaps TRBD1 as D (5 bases). The CDR3 loop spans 17 amino acids. V lost 8 bases and J lost 3, with 25 bases in between. Germline loops: CDR1 WNHNN, CDR2 SYGVQD (reference sequence). CDR3 residues: CASAPIVRGWSDTEAFF. As DNA, the CDR3 is TGCGCCAGCGCCCCCATTGTGCGGGGGTGGAGTGACACTGAAGCTTTCTTT.

V and J are TRBV5-6 and TRBJ1-2; weak D call: TRBD1 (5 bases). This CDR3 contains 15 residues. CDR1 and CDR2 (germline): SGHDT, YYEEEE. V dropped 0 bases and J dropped 3 bases, with 12 bases sitting between them. The CDR3 protein is CASSLARDSDYGYTF. CDR3 nucleotides: TGTGCCAGCAGCTTGGCGCGGGACTCCGACTATGGCTACACCTTC.

This clone occurred a few times. This chain links TRBV5-6 with TRBJ2-7; no clear D. Germline CDR1 and CDR2: SGHDT and YYEEEE. The germline V and J ends were trimmed by 0 bases and 0 bases, with 10 bases remaining between them. CDR3 size: 15 residues. DNA of the CDR3: TGTGCCAGCAGCTTGGGGTTCTTACTCTCCTACGAGCAGTACTTC. Translation: CASSLGFLLSYEQYF.

The chain joins TRBV10-3 to TRBJ1-6; D is unclear. Between the trimmed V and J ends, which lost 0 bases and 2 bases, there was a span of 5 bases. Germline assignment: CDR1 ENHRY and CDR2 SYGVKD. The CDR3 has 15 amino acids. CDR3 nucleotide sequence: TGTGCCATCAGTGAGTCTGGGCCCTATAATTCACCCCTCCACTTT. Its translation is CAISESGPYNSPLHF.

This chain links TRBV19 with TRBJ2-5, with 7 nucleotides matching TRBD2. Trimming took 3 bases from V and 5 from J; bases not matched to a gene: 3. From germline, CDR1 is LNHDA and CDR2 SQIVND (reference sequence). The CDR3 extends over 13 amino acids. The CDR3 nucleotides are TGTGCCAGTAGTATTCAGGGAGGGGAGACCCAGTACTTC. Its translation is CASSIQGGETQYF.

For the CDR3, the DNA is TGTGCCACCAGTGGCATAGCCCCCTCTATGCGGTACTTC. It encodes CATSGIAPSMRYF. The rearrangement joins TRBV15 to TRBJ2-7; D gene unclear. Trimming left V 6 bases short and J 12 bases short, with 21 bases between. Per germline, CDR1 LNHNV and CDR2 YYDKDF (reference sequence). The CDR3 sequence is 13 residues long.

V gene TRBV4-2 combines with J gene TRBJ2-2, with 14 bases identical to TRBD2. V was pared by 2 bases and J by 8 bases, with 10 bases of the junction left unmatched. Germline-derived CDR1 and CDR2 are LGHNA and YNFKEQ. This CDR3 is built from 18 residues. The CDR3 bases are TGTGCCAGCAGCCAATCCTCGGGACTAGCGGGAGCTGGAGGGGAGCTGTTTTTT. Translated, it gives CASSQSSGLAGAGGELFF.

The count of this clone is one. This rearrangement joins TRBV4-1 to TRBJ2-7; TRBD2 agrees at 7 bases. Germline V gene data show CDR1 as MGHRA and CDR2 as YSYEKL. The CDR3 consists of 17 residues. The J segment lost 0 bases and the V segment lost 1 base, leaving 9 bases of the junction unmatched. The CDR3 coding sequence is TGCGCCAGCAGCCAAGTCCTCGCTAGCGGAAGCTCCTACGAGCAGTACTTC. Protein sequence: CASSQVLASGSSYEQYF.

This chain links TRBV15 with TRBJ2-1; a possible D gene is TRBD1 (6 bases). In germline, CDR1 is LNHNV, CDR2 YYDKDF (reference sequence). CDR3 length: 13 amino acids. V shed 6 bases and J shed 5 bases, with 11 bases lying between them. The CDR3 loop reads CATSEQGNNEQFF. CDR3 DNA sequence: TGTGCCACCAGTGAACAGGGAAACAATGAGCAGTTCTTC.

CDR3 nucleotide sequence: TGTGCCAGCAGCTTGGGTTCCCTTCCCGAGCAGTACTTC. Its translation: CASSLGSLPEQYF. The chain carries TRBV5-6 and TRBJ2-7; no clear D. Trimming pared 0 bases from V and 6 bases from J, leaving 10 bases between. Germline V gene sequence: CDR1 SGHDT, CDR2 YYEEEE. The CDR3 extends over 13 amino acids. The entire variable domain, with the rest obtained from reference TRBV5-6 and TRBJ2-7, is as follows: DAGVTQSPTHLIKTRGQQVTLRCSPKSGHDTVSWYQQALGQGPQFIFQYYEEEERQRGNFPDRFSGHQFPNYSSELNVNALLLGDSALYLCASSLGSLPEQYFGPGTRLTVT.

The chain employs TRBV29-1 and TRBJ2-7, with 7 bases fitting TRBD2. V trimming: 0 bases; J trimming: 0 bases; junction bases outside the gene matches: 5. The CDR3 totals 15 residues. Germline CDR1 reads SQVTM; CDR2 reads ANQGSEA. The DNA of the CDR3 is TGCAGCGTTGAAGATCCCGGGGGGAGCTCCTACGAGCAGTACTTC. Its protein is CSVEDPGGSSYEQYF.